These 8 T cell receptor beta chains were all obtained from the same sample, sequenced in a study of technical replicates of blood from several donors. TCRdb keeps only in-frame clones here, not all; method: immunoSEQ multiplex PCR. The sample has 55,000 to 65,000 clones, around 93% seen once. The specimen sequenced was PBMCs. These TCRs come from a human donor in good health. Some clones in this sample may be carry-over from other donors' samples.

CDR3 bases: TGTGCCTGGAGTAGGGGATACAATGAGCAGTTCTTC. It specifies CAWSRGYNEQFF. The chain links TRBV30 to TRBJ2-1; possible D gene TRBD1, 5 bases. The CDR3 has 12 residues. CDR1 is GTSNPN, CDR2 SVGIG, per germline (reference sequence). Trimming took 2 bases from V and 4 from J, leaving 6 bases between them.

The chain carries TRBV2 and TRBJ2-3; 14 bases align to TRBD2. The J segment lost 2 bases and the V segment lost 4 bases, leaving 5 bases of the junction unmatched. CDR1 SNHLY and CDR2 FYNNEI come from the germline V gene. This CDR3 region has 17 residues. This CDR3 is CASSVGLAGGDTDTQYF. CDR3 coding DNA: TGTGCCAGCAGTGTCGGACTAGCGGGAGGTGACACAGATACGCAGTATTTT. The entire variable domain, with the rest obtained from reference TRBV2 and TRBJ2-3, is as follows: EPEVTQTPSHQVTQMGQEVILRCVPISNHLYFYWYRQILGQKVEFLVSFYNNEISEKSEIFDDQFSVERPDGSNFTLKIRSTKLEDSAMYFCASSVGLAGGDTDTQYFGPGTRLTVL.

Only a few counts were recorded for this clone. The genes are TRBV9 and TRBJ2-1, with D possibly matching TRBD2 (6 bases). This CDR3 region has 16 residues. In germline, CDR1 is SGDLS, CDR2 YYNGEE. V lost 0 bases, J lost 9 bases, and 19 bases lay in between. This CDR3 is CASSVGTSFAVGEQFF. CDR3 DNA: TGTGCCAGCAGCGTAGGAACTAGCTTTGCTGTAGGTGAGCAGTTCTTC.

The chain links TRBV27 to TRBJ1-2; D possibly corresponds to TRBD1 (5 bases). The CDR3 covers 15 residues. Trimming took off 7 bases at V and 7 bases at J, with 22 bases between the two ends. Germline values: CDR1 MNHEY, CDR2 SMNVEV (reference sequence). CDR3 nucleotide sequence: TGTGCCAGCACCCCCTTGGGGCAGCTACGATCTGGCTACACCTTC. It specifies CASTPLGQLRSGYTF.

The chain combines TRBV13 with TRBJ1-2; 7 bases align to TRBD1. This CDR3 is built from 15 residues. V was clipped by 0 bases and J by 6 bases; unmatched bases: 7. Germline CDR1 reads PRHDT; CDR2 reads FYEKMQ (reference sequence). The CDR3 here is CASSLGIGRGNGYTF. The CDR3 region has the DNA TGTGCCAGCAGCTTAGGCATAGGCAGGGGGAATGGCTACACCTTC. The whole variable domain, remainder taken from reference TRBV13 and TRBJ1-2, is AAGVIQSPRHLIKEKRETATLKCYPIPRHDTVYWYQQGPGQDPQFLISFYEKMQSDKGSIPDRFSAQQFSDYHSELNMSSLELGDSALYFCASSLGIGRGNGYTFGSGTRLTVV.

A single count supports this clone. This chain's CDR3 is CASSLGQGNTEAFF. CDR3 coding DNA: TGTGCCAGCAGCTTGGGACAGGGGAACACTGAAGCTTTCTTT. V gene TRBV13 combines with J gene TRBJ1-1; 9 bases map to TRBD1. CDR1 and CDR2 from the germline V gene are PRHDT and FYEKMQ (reference sequence). Unmatched junction bases numbered 0, after V lost 3 bases and J lost 1 base. The CDR3 runs to 14 residues.

Written as DNA, the CDR3 is TGCGCCAGCAGCCAGGGCGGAGCGGGATTGAGAGAGCAGTACTTC. It translates to CASSQGGAGLREQYF. The chain recombines TRBV4-1 with TRBJ2-7, with TRBD2 matching 7 bases. V shed 3 bases, J shed 7 bases, and the junction held 12 bases outside the gene matches. The CDR3 spans 15 residues. CDR1 is MGHRA, CDR2 YSYEKL, per germline.

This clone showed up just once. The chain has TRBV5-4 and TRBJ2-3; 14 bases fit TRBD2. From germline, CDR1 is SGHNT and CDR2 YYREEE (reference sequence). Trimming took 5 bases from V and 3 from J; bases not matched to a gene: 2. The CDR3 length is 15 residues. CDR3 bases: TGTGCCAGCAGGCGGACTAGCGGGGGGACAGATACGCAGTATTTT. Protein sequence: CASRRTSGGTDTQYF.